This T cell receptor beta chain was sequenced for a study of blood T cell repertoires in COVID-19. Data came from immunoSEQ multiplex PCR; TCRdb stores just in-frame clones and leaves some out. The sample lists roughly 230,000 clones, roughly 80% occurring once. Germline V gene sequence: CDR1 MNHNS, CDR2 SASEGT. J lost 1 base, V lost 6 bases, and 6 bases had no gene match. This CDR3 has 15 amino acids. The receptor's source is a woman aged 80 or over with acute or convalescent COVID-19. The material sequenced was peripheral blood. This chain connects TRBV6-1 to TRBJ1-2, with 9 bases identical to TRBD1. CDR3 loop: CASRLSGQGNYGYTF. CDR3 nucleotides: TGTGCCAGCAGGTTATCGGGACAGGGTAACTATGGCTACACCTTC.